The TCR beta chain under discussion was sequenced for a study of OX40 agonist ivuxolimab in advanced cancers. The wider study: Treatment received earlier with anti-PD-1, anti-PD-L1 or anti-CTLA-4 agents was allowed, and approximately 44% had some. Study-wide results and caveats: Both CD4+ and CD8+ T cell populations in blood had undergone clonal expansion by week 6 at 0.1 to 3.0 mg/kg.

The study sampled blood at baseline, cycle 4 day 1, and cycle 7 day 1. For this clone: Antigen specificity is unknown.

Repertoires were generated with immunoSEQ multiplex PCR, while TCRdb's copy carries only in-frame clones and drops some. The sample includes some 50,000 clones, about 90% of them seen just once. This specimen consisted of CD4+ or CD8+ T cells sorted from blood, obtained in a trial of the OX40 agonist ivuxolimab. The receptor was derived from an adult with an advanced solid tumor such as melanoma, head and neck, liver or kidney cancer.

This chain's CDR3 is CASSLTGQGVNTEAFF. CDR3 in DNA: TGTGCCAGCAGCTTAACGGGACAGGGGGTGAACACTGAAGCTTTCTTT. This rearrangement joins TRBV5-4 to TRBJ1-1; 11 bases match TRBD1. CDR1 SGHNT and CDR2 YYREEE come from the germline V gene (reference sequence). V lost 2 bases to trimming and J lost 0 bases; unmatched junction nucleotides: 3. The CDR3 consists of 16 residues.